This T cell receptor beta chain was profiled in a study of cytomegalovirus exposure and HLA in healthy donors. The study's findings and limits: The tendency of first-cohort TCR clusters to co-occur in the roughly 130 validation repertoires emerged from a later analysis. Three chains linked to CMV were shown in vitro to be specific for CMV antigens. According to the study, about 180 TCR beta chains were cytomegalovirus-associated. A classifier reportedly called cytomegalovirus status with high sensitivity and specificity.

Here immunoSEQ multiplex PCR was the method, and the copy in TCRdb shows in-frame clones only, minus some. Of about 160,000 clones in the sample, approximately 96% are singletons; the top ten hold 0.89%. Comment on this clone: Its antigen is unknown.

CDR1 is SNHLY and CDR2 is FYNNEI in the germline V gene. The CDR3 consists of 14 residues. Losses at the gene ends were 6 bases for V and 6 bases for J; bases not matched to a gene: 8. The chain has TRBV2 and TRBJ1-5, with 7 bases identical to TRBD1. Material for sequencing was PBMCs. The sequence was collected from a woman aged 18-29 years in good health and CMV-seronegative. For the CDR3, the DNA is TGTGCCAGCAGCCCAGGGGGTATCGGTCAGCCCCAGCATTTT. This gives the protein CASSPGGIGQPQHF.